The 21 T cell receptor beta chains given below trace back to one sample, sequenced in a study of spatial heterogeneity in lung cancer. As for time point: blood at routine non-recurrence follow-up after resection. Tumor, nontumor lung or frozen PBMC supplied whole RNA, sequenced without sorting. TCRdb re-derived calls from the 5' RACE reads in MiXCR, one entry per CDR3 protein. This sample has some 120,000 distinct CDR3 sequences; approximately 12% occur once, and the top ten carry approximately 16%. Sequencing was performed on PBMCs, taken at follow-up. Source of these receptors: a male donor with early-stage non-small cell lung cancer.

V gene TRBV5-1 combines with J gene TRBJ2-5; D unresolved. The CDR3 totals 15 residues. The ends were cut back, 0 bases at V and 3 bases at J, with 12 bases in the middle. Germline CDR1 reads SGHRS; CDR2 reads YFSETQ. Written as DNA, the CDR3 is TGCGCCAGCAGCTTGGCCATGGCTGAGAAAGAGACCCAGTACTTC. Translation gives CASSLAMAEKETQYF.

This clonotype occurred a few times. The gene calls are TRBV6-5 and TRBJ2-7; 10 bases are shared with TRBD1. The trim removed 6 bases at V and 2 bases at J, leaving 7 bases unmatched. CDR1 MNHEY and CDR2 SVGAGI come from the germline V gene. The CDR3 loop spans 15 amino acids. CDR3 sequence reads: CASRAGQGYPYEQYF. The CDR3 DNA is TGTGCCAGCAGAGCGGGACAGGGGTACCCCTACGAGCAGTACTTC.

This clonotype came up many times. This sequence joins TRBV28 and TRBJ1-6; D unclear. Germline V gene lookup returns CDR1 MDHEN and CDR2 SYDVKM. V was pared by 5 bases and J by 0 bases, with 8 bases between. The length of the CDR3 is 15 residues. The CDR3 region has the DNA TGTGCCAGCAGTCCACTCGGCTCCTATAATTCACCCCTCCACTTT. Encoded protein: CASSPLGSYNSPLHF.

In this sample, this clonotype turned up many times. This chain connects TRBV29-1 to TRBJ2-2; 7 nucleotides align to TRBD1. Germline V gives CDR1 SQVTM, CDR2 ANQGSEA. This CDR3 has 14 amino acids. Trimming at V came to 7 bases and at J to 2 bases, leaving 7 bases not matched to a gene. The CDR3 spells CSAYRGINTGELFF. The CDR3 nucleotides read TGCAGCGCCTACAGGGGTATTAACACCGGGGAGCTGTTTTTT.

This clonotype was seen ten or more times. In DNA, the CDR3 is TGTGCCATCAGTCCGGGACAGGGCGACTATGGCTACACCTTC. It is translated as CAISPGQGDYGYTF. The V call is TRBV10-3, the J call TRBJ1-2; TRBD1 aligns across 9 bases. CDR3 length: 14 residues. The V gene's germline CDR1 is ENHRY and CDR2 SYGVKD. The ends lost 5 bases at V and 3 bases at J; junction bases unmatched: 4.

The chain couples TRBV20-1 to TRBJ2-3; D possibly corresponds to TRBD2 (6 bases). Germline loops: CDR1 DFQATT, CDR2 SNEGSKA (reference sequence). V was clipped by 1 base and J by 1 base, with 15 bases between them. The CDR3 runs to 16 residues. CDR3 bases: TGCAGTGCTAGAGGCCCCTCCGGGGGACGCACAGATACGCAGTATTTT. Protein sequence: CSARGPSGGRTDTQYF.

The chain employs TRBV12-3 or TRBV12-4 and TRBJ1-5, with TRBD1 matching 8 bases. This CDR3 spans 14 amino acids. Germline trimming cut 5 bases from V and 4 bases from J; bases unmatched to any gene: 4. CDR3 sequence: CASSLTGENQPQHF. The DNA for the CDR3 is TGTGCCAGCAGTCTGACAGGGGAAAATCAGCCCCAGCATTTT.

The rearrangement links TRBV12-3 or TRBV12-4 to TRBJ1-3, with D perhaps TRBD1 (6 bases). This CDR3 spans 15 amino acids. V dropped 4 bases and J dropped 0 bases, with 10 bases sitting between them. The CDR3 is CASSSGTTSGNTIYF. The CDR3 DNA is TGTGCCAGCAGTTCCGGGACAACCTCTGGAAACACCATATATTTT.

A few counts support this clonotype. The V call is TRBV4-1, the J call TRBJ1-3; D unclear. Germline V gene data show CDR1 as MGHRA and CDR2 as YSYEKL. V lost 4 bases to trimming and J lost 0 bases, with 16 bases between them. The CDR3 contains 17 residues. CDR3 protein: CASSRYVEAGSGNTIYF. CDR3 nucleotide sequence: TGCGCCAGCAGCCGATATGTTGAGGCGGGCTCTGGAAACACCATATATTTT.

This clonotype showed up just a few times. CDR3 nucleotide sequence: TGTGCCACCAGTTGGCAGAACACAGATACGCAGTATTTT. Translated, it gives CATSWQNTDTQYF. V and J are TRBV24-1 and TRBJ2-3; no definite D call. V was cut by 6 bases and J by 2 bases, with 8 bases left in between. The CDR3 has 13 amino acids. The germline V gene encodes CDR1 KGHDR and CDR2 SFDVKD.

This clonotype was seen a few times. The genes are TRBV20-1 and TRBJ1-1, with 8 bases lining up with TRBD1. The CDR3 is 15 amino acids. Germline CDR1 reads DFQATT; CDR2 reads SNEGSKA (reference sequence). V was pared by 2 bases and J by 5 bases, with 10 bases of the junction left unmatched. CDR3: CSARSQGAGETEAFF. Here the CDR3 DNA reads TGCAGTGCTAGATCCCAGGGGGCGGGTGAGACTGAAGCTTTCTTT.

This clonotype appeared a few times. The chain recombines TRBV4-2 with TRBJ2-3; unclear D gene. The CDR3 totals 14 residues. Germline V gives CDR1 LGHNA, CDR2 YNFKEQ. Trimming left V 0 bases short and J 3 bases short, with 7 bases between. This CDR3 reads CASSQDQPTDTQYF. DNA for the CDR3: TGTGCCAGCAGCCAAGATCAGCCTACAGATACGCAGTATTTT.

This chain uses TRBV28 with TRBJ1-5; D remains unclear. The CDR3 length is 16 residues. Trimming took off 5 bases at V and 7 bases at J, with 21 bases between the two ends. Germline V gene lookup returns CDR1 MDHEN and CDR2 SYDVKM. In DNA, the CDR3 is TGTGCCAGCAGTAGCAACGGGCCGCACCCCAACCAGCCCCAGCATTTT. Its protein is CASSSNGPHPNQPQHF.

This chain joins TRBV19 and TRBJ1-2, with 9 bases that match TRBD1. Germline V gene sequence: CDR1 LNHDA, CDR2 SQIVND (reference sequence). The CDR3 extends over 16 amino acids. After removal of 7 bases from V and 7 bases from J, the junction contained 16 bases not matched to a gene. The CDR3 reads CASTLDRGTSYAGYTF. The CDR3 region has the DNA TGTGCCAGTACCTTGGACAGGGGAACCTCCTATGCTGGCTACACCTTC.

This clonotype was counted between two and nine times. The chain couples TRBV20-1 to TRBJ1-5, with D tentatively TRBD1 (5 bases). The V end lost 1 base, the J end lost 2 bases, and 12 bases lay between the germline ends. Per the germline V gene, CDR1 is DFQATT and CDR2 is SNEGSKA (reference sequence). This CDR3 region has 15 residues. CDR3 coding DNA: TGCAGTGCTAGAGTGGGGCAGGTTCGCAATCAGCCCCAGCATTTT. It is translated as CSARVGQVRNQPQHF.

This clonotype was counted between two and nine times. The chain couples TRBV7-9 to TRBJ2-7; D remains ambiguous. CDR1 SEHNR and CDR2 FQNEAQ come from the germline V gene (reference sequence). V lost 3 bases to trimming and J lost 0 bases, with 6 bases between them. This CDR3 comprises 13 residues. The CDR3: CASSFASSYEQYF. The CDR3 bases are TGTGCCAGCAGCTTCGCCAGCTCCTACGAGCAGTACTTC.

This clonotype was counted a few times. Relative to the germline gene, one junction end is altered; a read error may explain this. The chain has TRBV18 and TRBJ1-6; possible D gene TRBD1, 5 bases. This CDR3 is 18 amino acids long. CDR1 and CDR2 (germline): KGHSH, LQKENI. CDR3 sequence: CASSPRTWGGGGNSPLHF. In nucleotides, the CDR3 is TGTGCCAGCTCCCCACGAACCTGGGGGGGAGGCGGAAATTCACCCCTCCACTTT.

This clonotype was counted only a few times. The rearrangement links TRBV21-1 to TRBJ1-5; the table's TRBD1 call for D was not verified on the DNA. TRBV21-1 is a listed pseudogene. The CDR3 is made up of 14 amino acids. The CDR3 loop reads CASTSEWASMAQHF. CDR3 DNA sequence: TGTGCCAGCACCTCCGAGTGGGCGAGCATGGCCCAGCATTTT.

This clonotype was counted between two and nine times. V gene TRBV6-2 or TRBV6-3 combines with J gene TRBJ1-5; D is ambiguous. Trimming pared 5 bases from V and 0 bases from J, leaving 14 bases between. The CDR3 consists of 16 residues. In germline, CDR1 is MNHEY, CDR2 SVGEGT. CDR3 residues: CASSPKGGFSNQPQHF. The DNA of the CDR3 is TGTGCCAGCAGTCCTAAGGGAGGATTTAGCAATCAGCCCCAGCATTTT.

CDR3 nucleotide sequence: TGTGCCAGCAGTTTAGGGTCTACTAGGATCCAAGAGACCCAGTACTTC. This codes for CASSLGSTRIQETQYF. The chain links TRBV12-3 or TRBV12-4 to TRBJ2-5; perhaps TRBD2 as D (5 bases). The CDR3 is made up of 16 amino acids. V was cut by 1 base and J by 1 base, with 13 bases left in between.

This clonotype showed up many times. This chain joins TRBV20-1 and TRBJ2-5; possible D gene TRBD2, 6 bases. Germline V CDR1 and CDR2: DFQATT, SNEGSKA (reference sequence). V gave up 3 bases and J gave up 5 bases, with 13 bases separating them. The CDR3 runs 13 residues. CDR3 bases: TGCAGTGCTAGTATGCCCGCGGGGGAGACCCAGTACTTC. Translating gives CSASMPAGETQYF.